Shown below are 27 T cell receptor beta chains from a single sample sequenced in a study of PD-L1 blockade in urothelial cancer. Libraries were prepared by immunoSEQ multiplex PCR; TCRdb keeps only in-frame clonotypes and omits some of them. Among some 90,000 clones, roughly nine tenths were seen once, and the ten largest hold 0.85% to 1%. The time point denotes: pretreatment peripheral blood. This specimen was PBMCs, taken around atezolizumab (anti-PD-L1) treatment. The origin of the receptors is a woman of 80 years or more with urothelial cancer.

The chain couples TRBV28 to TRBJ1-2, with D uncertain. CDR1 and CDR2 from the germline V gene are MDHEN and SYDVKM. The CDR3 has 12 amino acids. Trimming took off 2 bases at V and 4 bases at J, with 5 bases between the two ends. The CDR3 sequence is CASSLTVYGYTF. Here the CDR3 DNA reads TGTGCCAGCAGTTTAACAGTCTATGGCTACACCTTC.

The chain links TRBV10-1 to TRBJ2-1, with 9 nucleotides matching TRBD1. V was pared by 6 bases and J by 6 bases, with 3 bases of the junction left unmatched. Per the germline V gene, CDR1 is WNHNN and CDR2 is SYGVQD (reference sequence). The CDR3 extends over 13 amino acids. CDR3 region: CASSPTGGNEQFF. CDR3 DNA: TGCGCCAGCAGCCCGACAGGGGGCAATGAGCAGTTCTTC.

The chain has TRBV5-1 and TRBJ2-1; no clear D gene. The CDR3 totals 12 residues. The germline V and J ends were trimmed by 4 bases and 7 bases, with 9 bases remaining between them. Germline V gives CDR1 SGHRS, CDR2 YFSETQ. The CDR3 loop is CASSLVRNEQFF. The CDR3 DNA reads as TGCGCCAGCAGCCTCGTCCGGAATGAGCAGTTCTTC.

The rearrangement links TRBV28 to TRBJ1-1; TRBD1 is a possible D gene (5 bases). Deletions cut 3 bases from V and 0 bases from J, with 8 bases between. The germline V gene encodes CDR1 MDHEN and CDR2 SYDVKM. This CDR3 region has 14 residues. The chain's CDR3 is CASSLLGVNTEAFF. Here the CDR3 DNA reads TGTGCCAGCAGTTTGTTAGGGGTGAACACTGAAGCTTTCTTT.

The chain combines TRBV28 with TRBJ1-2; 8 nucleotides line up with TRBD1. Per germline, CDR1 MDHEN and CDR2 SYDVKM. The CDR3 sequence is 14 residues long. V dropped 6 bases and J dropped 6; count of bases not matched to a gene: 9. This CDR3 reads CASRRPGGVDGYTF. For the CDR3, the DNA is TGTGCCAGCAGGCGGCCAGGGGGCGTGGATGGCTACACCTTC.

The chain joins TRBV5-1 to TRBJ1-5; 7 nucleotides line up with TRBD1. J gave up 8 bases and V 7 bases, and 15 bases lay outside the gene matches. Germline values: CDR1 SGHRS, CDR2 YFSETQ. This CDR3 has 15 amino acids. In DNA form, the CDR3 reads TGCGCCAGCGGAACCATTGGACAGGAAAGAGAGCCCCAGCATTTT. It is translated as CASGTIGQEREPQHF.

The chain is built from TRBV18 and TRBJ1-2; D uncertain. The V gene lost 1 base and the J gene lost 4 bases, with 10 bases spanning the gap. Germline loops: CDR1 KGHSH, CDR2 LQKENI. CDR3 size: 14 residues. In nucleotides, the CDR3 is TGTGCCAGCTCACCACAGGGAGGTGGCTATGGCTACACCTTC. It translates to CASSPQGGGYGYTF.

This clone was observed once. This chain connects TRBV28 to TRBJ1-1; the match to TRBD1 covers 7 bases. Germline V gene sequence: CDR1 MDHEN, CDR2 SYDVKM. The CDR3 consists of 13 residues. Trimming cost V 9 bases and J 2 bases; bases outside gene matches: 6. This CDR3 reads CASMGQPNTEAFF. The CDR3 coding sequence is TGTGCCAGTATGGGACAGCCAAACACTGAAGCTTTCTTT.

The J gene is TRBJ1-1, the V gene TRBV5-6; D may be TRBD1 (5 bases). V lost 5 bases and J lost 6, with 14 bases in between. CDR1 is SGHDT and CDR2 is YYEEEE in the germline V gene. The CDR3 is made up of 13 amino acids. The chain's CDR3 is CASRRPGVAEAFF. In DNA form, the CDR3 reads TGTGCCAGCAGAAGACCGGGGGTCGCTGAAGCTTTCTTT.

This chain uses TRBV9 with TRBJ2-3; D perhaps matches TRBD1 (5 bases). CDR1 and CDR2 (germline): SGDLS, YYNGEE. The V and J ends lost 4 bases and 5 bases respectively, with 14 bases between them. The CDR3 totals 14 residues. The CDR3 protein is CASSPPRGLDTQYF. Written as DNA, the CDR3 is TGTGCCAGCAGCCCCCCAAGGGGCCTAGATACGCAGTATTTT.

V and J are TRBV5-4 and TRBJ1-5; D call uncertain. V was pared by 0 bases and J by 0 bases, with 7 bases between. Germline loops: CDR1 SGHNT, CDR2 YYREEE (reference sequence). The CDR3 length is 15 residues. DNA of the CDR3: TGTGCCAGCAGCTTGGCCGGGGATAGCAATCAGCCCCAGCATTTT. Translation gives CASSLAGDSNQPQHF.

This chain uses TRBV5-1 with TRBJ1-2; TRBD1 agrees at 7 bases. CDR3 size: 14 residues. Germline CDR1 reads SGHRS; CDR2 reads YFSETQ. V lost 4 bases and J lost 4; bases outside the gene matches: 7. CDR3 in DNA: TGCGCCAGCAGCCAATCACAGGGGTCCTATGGCTACACCTTC. Translated: CASSQSQGSYGYTF.

This rearrangement joins TRBV7-6 to TRBJ1-2, with TRBD1 matching over 9 bases. Germline-derived CDR1 and CDR2 are SGHVS and FNYEAQ. Trimming cost V 5 bases and J 8 bases; bases outside gene matches: 6. This CDR3 has 13 amino acids. CDR3 coding DNA: TGTGCCAGCAGCCGGGACAGGGTGAGCGGCTACACCTTC. Its translation is CASSRDRVSGYTF.

This chain uses TRBV7-2 with TRBJ2-7, with D maybe TRBD2 (6 bases). CDR3 size: 14 residues. Germline V lookup: CDR1 SGHTA, CDR2 FQGNSA. Trimming pared 0 bases from V and 7 bases from J, leaving 13 bases between. This CDR3 reads CASSLARGAGEQYF. DNA for the CDR3: TGTGCCAGCAGCTTAGCGCGGGGAGCCGGGGAGCAGTACTTC.

V usage is TRBV5-6 and J usage is TRBJ1-1; 11 nucleotides line up with TRBD1. Germline V gives CDR1 SGHDT, CDR2 YYEEEE. Losses at the gene ends were 4 bases for V and 1 base for J; bases not matched to a gene: 6. This CDR3 has 16 residues. The CDR3 spells CASSTWGTGGNTEAFF. The CDR3 DNA is TGTGCCAGCAGCACTTGGGGGACAGGGGGGAACACTGAAGCTTTCTTT.

The gene calls are TRBV20-1 and TRBJ2-2; D is possibly TRBD1 (5 bases). CDR1 and CDR2 from the germline V gene are DFQATT and SNEGSKA (reference sequence). Trimming left V 4 bases short and J 7 bases short, with 7 bases between. The CDR3 totals 11 residues. The CDR3 sequence: CSAIGDGELFF. CDR3 in DNA: TGCAGTGCTATAGGGGACGGGGAGCTGTTTTTT.

The sample holds a few counts of this clone. The rearrangement links TRBV5-1 to TRBJ2-1; 11 bases fit TRBD2. The CDR3 has 15 residues. Germline V CDR1 and CDR2: SGHRS, YFSETQ. Unmatched junction bases numbered 6, after V lost 4 bases and J lost 6 bases. In DNA form, the CDR3 reads TGCGCCAGCAGCCTCGGGACTAGCGGTACCAATGAGCAGTTCTTC. This translates into CASSLGTSGTNEQFF.

CDR3 coding DNA: TGTGCCTGGAGTGTACTGGGGCTAGCGGGATACAAGGTTGAGCAGTTCTTC. Translating it yields CAWSVLGLAGYKVEQFF. The V call is TRBV30, the J call TRBJ2-1; 9 bases are a match to TRBD2. The ends lost 0 bases at V and 9 bases at J; junction bases unmatched: 15. CDR3 length: 17 amino acids. Looked up from germline, CDR1 is GTSNPN and CDR2 is SVGIG (reference sequence). Full variable domain (rest looked up from reference TRBV30 and TRBJ2-1): SQTIHQWPATLVQPVGSPLSLECTVEGTSNPNLYWYRQAAGRGLQLLFYSVGIGQISSEVPQNLSASRPQDRQFILSSKKLLLSDSGFYLCAWSVLGLAGYKVEQFFGPGTRLTVL.

V is TRBV15 and J is TRBJ1-1; 7 nucleotides align to TRBD1. CDR3 length equals 14 residues. Germline CDR1 and CDR2: LNHNV and YYDKDF (reference sequence). The J segment lost 7 bases and the V segment lost 2 bases, leaving 7 bases of the junction unmatched. The chain's CDR3 is CATSRNTGQVEAFF. CDR3 DNA sequence: TGTGCCACCAGCAGAAACACTGGACAGGTTGAAGCTTTCTTT.

This chain joins TRBV7-2 and TRBJ2-7; 11 bases are a match to TRBD1. The germline CDR1 and CDR2 sequences are SGHTA and FQGNSA. The CDR3 totals 14 residues. Losses at the gene ends were 7 bases for V and 6 bases for J; bases not matched to a gene: 8. The CDR3 spells CASNHRDRGAEQYF. CDR3 DNA sequence: TGTGCCAGCAACCACCGGGACAGGGGGGCCGAGCAGTACTTC.

The chain carries TRBV14 and TRBJ1-2, with TRBD1 identical over 7 bases. CDR1 is SGHDN and CDR2 is FVKESK in the germline V gene. The junction had 5 bases not matched to a gene; V was cut back by 4 bases and J by 6 bases. The CDR3 totals 13 residues. The DNA of the CDR3 is TGTGCCAGCAGCCGACAGGGCCGAGATGGCTACACCTTC. Its protein product is CASSRQGRDGYTF.

J is TRBJ2-7 and V is TRBV10-2; 11 bases match TRBD2. The CDR3 runs 19 residues. Germline V gene lookup returns CDR1 WSHSY and CDR2 SAAADI. V gave up 0 bases and J gave up 0 bases; unmatched junction bases: 10. The CDR3 DNA is TGCGCCAGCAGTGAGTCGAGGGCATTCACTAGCGGGAGCTCCTACGAGCAGTACTTC. Residues: CASSESRAFTSGSSYEQYF.

The chain's CDR3 is CASSVVLAATNEKLFF. The DNA of the CDR3 is TGTGCCAGCAGTGTCGTTTTAGCCGCAACTAATGAAAAACTGTTTTTT. V is TRBV6-1 and J is TRBJ1-4; D not certain. Trimming cost V 4 bases and J 0 bases, with 12 bases left between them. The length of the CDR3 is 16 residues. CDR1 and CDR2 from the germline V gene are MNHNS and SASEGT.

This clone has only one observation. This rearrangement joins TRBV7-4 to TRBJ1-4; 7 bases agree with TRBD1. Germline V gene lookup returns CDR1 SGHVT and CDR2 SQSDAQ. The J segment lost 7 bases and the V segment lost 1 base, leaving 3 bases of the junction unmatched. This CDR3 comprises 14 residues. Here the CDR3 reads CASSLGQGGEKLFF. The CDR3 DNA reads TGTGCCAGCAGCTTAGGTCAGGGGGGTGAAAAACTGTTTTTT.

J is TRBJ2-6 and V is TRBV4-1; D gene ambiguous. CDR3 length: 16 residues. The V end lost 0 bases, the J end lost 0 bases, and 6 bases lay between the germline ends. CDR1 is MGHRA, CDR2 YSYEKL, per germline. DNA of the CDR3: TGCGCCAGCAGCCAAGAACAGAACTCTGGGGCCAACGTCCTGACTTTC. It encodes CASSQEQNSGANVLTF.

The chain uses TRBV7-9 and TRBJ2-3; TRBD1 matches at 10 bases. The CDR3 runs 15 residues. Germline CDR1 is SEHNR and CDR2 is FQNEAQ (reference sequence). Unmatched junction bases numbered 8, after V lost 6 bases and J lost 5 bases. This chain's CDR3 is CASRRTGGLGDTQYF. CDR3 DNA: TGTGCCAGCAGGAGGACAGGGGGTCTCGGAGATACGCAGTATTTT. Full variable domain (missing parts from reference TRBV7-9 and TRBJ2-3): DTGVSQNPRHKITKRGQNVTFRCDPISEHNRLYWYRQTLGQGPEFLTYFQNEAQLEKSRLLSDRFSAERPKGSFSTLEIQRTEQGDSAMYLCASRRTGGLGDTQYFGPGTRLTVL.

The chain links TRBV4-2 to TRBJ1-3; D remains ambiguous. Germline assignment: CDR1 LGHNA and CDR2 YNFKEQ. V was cut by 0 bases and J by 1 base, with 7 bases left in between. The CDR3 sequence is 15 residues long. DNA for the CDR3: TGTGCCAGCAGCCAAGAGGCTTCATCTGGAAACACCATATATTTT. Protein sequence: CASSQEASSGNTIYF.